Listed below are T cell receptor beta chains from one sample, sequenced in a study of beta chain features in type 1 diabetes. Libraries were prepared by immunoSEQ multiplex PCR; TCRdb keeps only in-frame clonotypes and omits some of them. Among 850,000 to 900,000 clones listed, roughly 15% were seen once. The specimen sequenced was naive CD4+ T cells from blood. The receptors here all came from a woman aged 18-29 years in good health. Both conserved end residues are part of each CDR3. The D gene is left open where the match is weak. Clone size, where shown, is once, few, many, or a class for clones that have expanded.

D	size	J	V	DNA	CDR3
TRBD1	-	TRBJ1-1	TRBV2	TGTGCCAGCCCGGGACAGGGGAACACTGAAGCTTTCTTT	CASPGQGNTEAFF
-	few	TRBJ2-3	TRBV5-1	TGCGCCAGCAGCTTGTTTGGTGGGAACACAGATACGCAGTATTTT	CASSLFGGNTDTQYF
-	few	TRBJ2-7	TRBV6-6	TGTGCCAGCAGTTACCGGGCAGGGCTAACCTACGAGCAGTACTTC	CASSYRAGLTYEQYF
-	-	TRBJ2-1	TRBV5-1	TGCGCCAGCAGCTTGGTCTATGGAGGAGGGCCCAATGAGCAGTTCTTC	CASSLVYGGGPNEQFF
TRBD2	few	TRBJ2-7	TRBV15	TGTGCCACCAGTGGGGCTGGGACTAGACACTACGAGCAGTACTTC	CATSGAGTRHYEQYF
-	-	TRBJ2-1	TRBV14	TGTGCCAGCAGCCTCCCTTTAAGCGCGAGCTCCTACAATGAGCAGTTCTTC	CASSLPLSASSYNEQFF
-	-	TRBJ2-3	TRBV13	TGTGCCAGCAGCCTACGCACAGATACGCAGTATTTT	CASSLRTDTQYF
-	-	TRBJ2-4	TRBV7-8	TGTGCCAGCAGCTTAGTAGAGGGGGTGGTAGCCAAAAACATTCAGTACTTC	CASSLVEGVVAKNIQYF
-	-	TRBJ2-7	TRBV28	TGTGCCAGCAGTTTGAGCACCCTCGAGCAGTACTTC	CASSLSTLEQYF
TRBD1	-	TRBJ2-7	TRBV6-5	TGTGCCAGCAGCCCTGCCGGGACAGGAGCCTCGCGGTACTTC	CASSPAGTGASRYF
-	few	TRBJ1-1	TRBV20-1	TGCAGTGCCCCGGGGGAGGGTAAAGCTTTCTTT	CSAPGEGKAFF
TRBD2	few	TRBJ2-2	TRBV5-6	TGTGCCAGCAGCTTAACTAGCGGTTCGAACACCGGGGAGCTGTTTTTT	CASSLTSGSNTGELFF
-	few	TRBJ1-3	TRBV6-5	TGTGCCAGCAGTTACGGGAGGGATGTCTCTGGAAACACCATATATTTT	CASSYGRDVSGNTIYF
-	few	TRBJ2-1	TRBV28	TGTGCCAGCAGTCAAAGCAGGGGAGGGGTCAATGAGCAGTTCTTC	CASSQSRGGVNEQFF
TRBD1	-	TRBJ1-5	TRBV7-8	TGTGCCAGCAGCTTAGCCGGGACAGGGGCTGGGCCCCAGCATTTT	CASSLAGTGAGPQHF
TRBD1	few	TRBJ1-3	TRBV9	TGTGCCAGCAGCGTCCAACCAGGGGGGACTGGAAACACCATATATTTT	CASSVQPGGTGNTIYF
-	-	TRBJ2-1	TRBV7-3	TGTGCCAGCAGCTCGGTGGGACAACCTAACAATGAGCAGTTCTTC	CASSSVGQPNNEQFF
-	-	TRBJ1-1	TRBV7-9	TGTGCCAGCAGCTTGTTCAGGGACACTGAAGCTTTCTTT	CASSLFRDTEAFF
-	-	TRBJ1-2	TRBV6-1	TGTGCCAGCACGCCACCATCCCCGCGCGGCTACACCTTC	CASTPPSPRGYTF
TRBD1	-	TRBJ1-2	TRBV2	TGTGCCAGCAGCGCTGAGGGGGCAGGGGGCTACACCTTC	CASSAEGAGGYTF
-	few	TRBJ2-3	TRBV5-4	TGTGCCAGCAGCTTGGTAGGAGATACGCAGTATTTT	CASSLVGDTQYF
-	-	TRBJ1-5	TRBV6-6	TGTGCCAGCAGTTACTCGGGTCACAATCAGCCCCAGCATTTT	CASSYSGHNQPQHF
-	few	TRBJ1-1	TRBV28	TGTGCCAGCAACGGGGGCAACACTGAAGCTTTCTTT	CASNGGNTEAFF
-	-	TRBJ2-1	TRBV15	TGTGCCACCAGCAGAGCCCCGCCAAGGAATGAGCAGTTCTTC	CATSRAPPRNEQFF
TRBD2	few	TRBJ2-5	TRBV4-3	TGCGCCAGCAGCCAAGATCGGACTAGAGGAGAGACCCAGTACTTC	CASSQDRTRGETQYF
-	-	TRBJ2-3	TRBV11-2	TGTGCCAGCAACCCTTCCATTTGGGGCACAGATACGCAGTATTTT	CASNPSIWGTDTQYF
-	-	TRBJ2-2	TRBV5-4	TGTGCCAGCAGCTCCGCGAACACCGGGGAGCTGTTTTTT	CASSSANTGELFF
TRBD2	-	TRBJ2-3	TRBV28	TGTGCCAGCAGTTTATATGGGACTAGCGGCACAGATACGCAGTATTTT	CASSLYGTSGTDTQYF
-	few	TRBJ2-1	TRBV10-3	TGTGCCATCAGTGAGTCCCCCCTAGGGGCCTACAATGAGCAGTTCTTC	CAISESPLGAYNEQFF
TRBD2	few	TRBJ2-1	TRBV19	TGTGCCAGTAGTACCTCCGGGACTAGCATATACAATGAGCAGTTCTTC	CASSTSGTSIYNEQFF
TRBD2	few	TRBJ2-1	TRBV2	TGTGCCAGCACTAGCGGGACTTACAATGAGCAGTTCTTC	CASTSGTYNEQFF
TRBD2	-	TRBJ2-5	TRBV2	TGTGCCACCAAAGGGGCGGGAGGCCAGTCCCAAGAGACCCAGTACTTC	CATKGAGGQSQETQYF
-	-	TRBJ2-4	TRBV5-8	TGTGCCAGCAGCACCAATAGGGGCGCGAAGCTAGCCAAAAACATTCAGTACTTC	CASSTNRGAKLAKNIQYF
TRBD2	once	TRBJ2-1	TRBV9	TGTGCCAGCAGCGTTGCTCCTAGCGGGATCAATGAGCAGTTCTTC	CASSVAPSGINEQFF
-	few	TRBJ1-4	TRBV18	TGTGCCAGCTCACCACTAGAGAGCCTTAATGAAAAACTGTTTTTT	CASSPLESLNEKLFF
-	few	TRBJ2-1	TRBV7-2	TGTGCCAGCAGCTTAGTGTCAGGTAGCTCCTACAATGAGCAGTTCTTC	CASSLVSGSSYNEQFF
TRBD1	few	TRBJ2-7	TRBV10-3	TGTGCCATCAGTGTAGGGACAGGGTATGAGCAGTACTTC	CAISVGTGYEQYF
TRBD1	-	TRBJ2-7	TRBV2	TGTGCCAGCAGGACACAGGGGACAGGCGAGCAGTACTTC	CASRTQGTGEQYF
-	few	TRBJ1-5	TRBV19	TGTGCCAGTAGTACCCAAGCCTTCTCTACGGCGGATCAGCCCCAGCATTTT	CASSTQAFSTADQPQHF
-	-	TRBJ2-1	TRBV7-2	TGTGCCAGCAGCCCCCGGGGTAGCGGCCAATACAATGAGCAGTTCTTC	CASSPRGSGQYNEQFF
-	-	TRBJ2-7	TRBV5-4	TGTGCCAGCAGCTTCGGCGGAGGAGACGAGCAGTACTTC	CASSFGGGDEQYF